This TCR beta chain emerged from a study of T cells expressing NK-cell markers. Study-level information: HCMV serostatus: most of the eight sequenced donors positive, one negative.

Remarks on this clonotype: Antigen specificity is unknown.

CDR1 and CDR2 (germline): SGHDT, YYEEEE. The CDR3 spans 15 residues. Regarding the study as a whole: In over 5 donors, dominant CD3+CD56+NKG2C+ clonotypes ranked among the top 10 CD8+ clonotypes.

The authors made TCR beta cDNA libraries by 5'RACE template switching. This switching added a universal primer site and UMIs. Following a re-call of the 5' RACE reads, TCRdb has one entry per CDR3 protein and lacks DNA. The sample includes about 410,000 distinct CDR3 sequences. Specimen: blood T cells: a sorted CD56 or NKG2C T cell subset, CD4+ or CD8+ T cells, or bulk PBMC T cells (not recorded which). The chain joins TRBV5-6 to TRBJ2-3. The receptor comes from a woman aged 45-59 years in good health. The CDR3 is CASSFSRKSTDTQYF.